The T cell receptor (beta chain) under discussion was sequenced for a study of blood T cell repertoires in COVID-19. Study background: Samples taken during acute and convalescent COVID-19 were collected in the United States, Italy and Spain.

Per the original data handling: Reference gene primer amplification yielded estimated nucleated cell counts. The table came from immunoSEQ multiplex PCR; TCRdb's copy has only in-frame clones and leaves some out. V and J calls and clone size are copied from that table; D and trimming were computed from the DNA. This sample has approximately 300,000 clones, with around four fifths found just once. This CDR3 comprises 13 residues. V was pared by 5 bases and J by 7 bases, with 12 bases between. The sequencing input was peripheral blood. The chain employs TRBV12-3 or TRBV12-4 and TRBJ2-4; D is possibly TRBD2 (6 bases). The clonotype originates from a woman aged 45-65 years with active or convalescent COVID-19. The CDR3 nucleotides read TGTGCCAGCAGTCCAGGGACTGCCAACATTCAGTACTTC. It encodes CASSPGTANIQYF.